These 31 T cell receptor beta chains were sequenced from one sample in a study of regulatory T cells in long-lasting Graves disease. Construction of the TCR beta libraries employed iRepertoire HTBI primers in conjunction with Arm-PCR of CDR3 regions. TCRdb reprocessed the multiplex PCR reads with MiXCR, giving one entry per CDR3 protein. The repertoire holds 450,000 to 500,000 distinct CDR3 sequences, with 16% as singletons. Time point in this sample: newly diagnosed GD, antithyroid drugs for less than 3 months. From PBMCs, RNA was extracted and then used to make the TCR library. These same data were also listed under a study on T cells in Graves' hyperthyroidism and ophthalmopathy.

Material: peripheral blood mononuclear cells (PBMCs), obtained at new diagnosis, from a patient treated with antithyroid drugs. These receptors all stem from a man in his forties or fifties with Graves disease.

This clonotype has at least ten counts. V is TRBV2 and J is TRBJ2-7; D is unresolved. V was shortened by 6 bases and J by 4 bases, with 10 bases between the two germline ends. Germline lookup yields CDR1 SNHLY and CDR2 FYNNEI. There are 12 residues in the CDR3. CDR3 DNA: TGTGCCAGCAGCGACGCATTTTACGAGCAGTACTTC. It is translated as CASSDAFYEQYF.

This clonotype was observed at least ten times. This chain uses TRBV11-2 with TRBJ2-7; TRBD1 matches 7 bases. Germline V CDR1 and CDR2: SGHAT, FQNNGV. The CDR3 loop spans 14 amino acids. V lost 1 base, J lost 2 bases, and 2 bases stayed unmatched. CDR3 sequence: CASSLVGQTYEQYF. In DNA form, the CDR3 reads TGTGCCAGCAGCTTAGTGGGACAGACCTACGAGCAGTACTTC. Supplemented by reference TRBV11-2 and TRBJ2-7, the full variable domain reads EAGVAQSPRYKIIEKRQSVAFWCNPISGHATLYWYQQILGQGPKLLIQFQNNGVVDDSQLPKDRFSAERLKGVDSTLKIQPAKLEDSAVYLCASSLVGQTYEQYFGPGTRLTVT.

CDR3 in DNA: TGTGCCAGCAGTTTTCGAGGGCCCACTGAAGCTTTCTTT. It is translated as CASSFRGPTEAFF. The chain joins TRBV27 to TRBJ1-1, with unresolved D. The ends were cut back, 3 bases at V and 4 bases at J, with 9 bases in the middle. Germline V gene sequence: CDR1 MNHEY, CDR2 SMNVEV (reference sequence). The CDR3 totals 13 residues.

This clonotype was observed many times. The V call is TRBV2, the J call TRBJ2-1; D remains ambiguous. This CDR3 is 13 amino acids long. V was shortened by 7 bases and J by 6 bases, with 13 bases between the two germline ends. The V gene's germline CDR1 is SNHLY and CDR2 FYNNEI. This CDR3 reads CASITVGLNEQFF. The CDR3 DNA sequence: TGTGCCAGCATTACGGTGGGCCTCAATGAGCAGTTCTTC.

This chain links TRBV28 with TRBJ2-3; weak D call: TRBD2 (7 bases). The germline gives CDR1 MDHEN, CDR2 SYDVKM. The V and J ends lost 9 bases and 2 bases respectively, with 21 bases between them. This CDR3 has 16 residues. The CDR3 nucleotides read TGTGCCAGTAGAATGACGGGGGGCTACGCCACAGATACGCAGTATTTT. Translation: CASRMTGGYATDTQYF.

This clonotype was counted a few times. The V and J genes are TRBV10-3 and TRBJ2-1; D is possibly TRBD2 (6 bases). V was cut by 10 bases and J by 0 bases, with 16 bases left in between. The CDR3 consists of 15 residues. Germline CDR1 is ENHRY and CDR2 is SYGVKD. As DNA, the CDR3 is TGTGCCACCGTAGGGACTCCGAGCTCCTACAATGAGCAGTTCTTC. Residues: CATVGTPSSYNEQFF.

The chain is built from TRBV19 and TRBJ2-3, with D perhaps given as TRBD1 or TRBD2 (5 bases each). From germline, CDR1 is LNHDA and CDR2 SQIVND (reference sequence). Trimming pared 3 bases from V and 5 bases from J, leaving 15 bases between. The CDR3 is 15 amino acids. Here the CDR3 DNA reads TGTGCCAGTAGTATGTCGGGGCGGAAGGAAGATACGCAGTATTTT. Protein: CASSMSGRKEDTQYF.

This clonotype has just one count. One base away lies a much larger clone, so this may be a sequencing read error. The V gene is TRBV30, the J gene TRBJ2-5; the D gene is possibly TRBD2 (6 bases). Trimming left V 8 bases short and J 11 bases short, with 24 bases between. The germline V gene encodes CDR1 GTSNPN and CDR2 SVGIG (reference sequence). The CDR3 totals 13 residues. The CDR3 reads CAGDGSSYNEQYF. Here the CDR3 DNA reads TGTGCCGGTGACGGGAGCTCCTACAATGAGCAGTACTTC. Drawing the rest from reference TRBV30 and TRBJ2-5, the complete variable domain is SQTIHQWPATLVQPVGSPLSLECTVEGTSNPNLYWYRQAAGRGLQLLFYSVGIGQISSEVPQNLSASRPQDRQFILSSKKLLLSDSGFYLCAGDGSSYNEQYFGPGTRLLVL.

The rearrangement uses TRBV24-1 and TRBJ2-3, with TRBD2 matching over 9 bases. Unmatched junction bases numbered 5, after V lost 3 bases and J lost 2 bases. This CDR3 has 16 amino acids. Germline loops: CDR1 KGHDR, CDR2 SFDVKD. The CDR3: CATSDAASGVTDTQYF. Here the CDR3 DNA reads TGTGCCACCAGTGATGCGGCTAGCGGGGTCACAGATACGCAGTATTTT.

The chain carries TRBV4-1 and TRBJ2-3; 14 bases line up with TRBD2. Germline trimming cut 5 bases from V and 2 bases from J; bases unmatched to any gene: 6. The germline CDR1 and CDR2 sequences are MGHRA and YSYEKL. The CDR3 consists of 17 residues. CDR3 region: CASSLRLAGGLTDTQYF. CDR3 DNA sequence: TGCGCCAGCAGCTTAAGACTAGCGGGAGGGCTCACAGATACGCAGTATTTT.

This clonotype has at least ten counts. The chain carries TRBV7-9 and TRBJ2-1; D remains ambiguous. The CDR3 is 14 amino acids. V shed 0 bases and J shed 10 bases, with 13 bases lying between them. Germline V gene sequence: CDR1 SEHNR, CDR2 FQNEAQ (reference sequence). In DNA form, the CDR3 reads TGTGCCAGCAGCTTAGCGCAGGACCGCCCCGAGCAGTTCTTC. Translation gives CASSLAQDRPEQFF. Together with reference TRBV7-9 and TRBJ2-1, the CDR3 gives the full variable domain: DTGVSQNPRHKITKRGQNVTFRCDPISEHNRLYWYRQTLGQGPEFLTYFQNEAQLEKSRLLSDRFSAERPKGSFSTLEIQRTEQGDSAMYLCASSLAQDRPEQFFGPGTRLTVL.

J is TRBJ2-3 and V is TRBV6-1; 8 bases are a match to TRBD2. This CDR3 is built from 14 residues. Losses at the gene ends were 8 bases for V and 8 bases for J; bases not matched to a gene: 12. Germline loops: CDR1 MNHNS, CDR2 SASEGT. CDR3 DNA sequence: TGTGCCAGCGAGACTAGCCCCCGGGGGGGTACGCAGTATTTT. It codes for CASETSPRGGTQYF.

The chain carries TRBV28 and TRBJ1-1; D ambiguous. The length of the CDR3 is 15 residues. CDR1 is MDHEN, CDR2 SYDVKM, per germline. Trimming cost V 5 bases and J 0 bases, with 13 bases left between them. CDR3 in amino acids: CASSTRRGLNTEAFF. CDR3 in DNA: TGTGCCAGCAGTACCCGACGGGGATTGAACACTGAAGCTTTCTTT.

This clonotype was observed many times. The chain carries TRBV19 and TRBJ1-1; perhaps TRBD1 as D (5 bases). V was pared by 8 bases and J by 5 bases, with 15 bases between. The CDR3 length is 13 residues. Germline loops: CDR1 LNHDA, CDR2 SQIVND (reference sequence). CDR3: CASQRQTSTEAFF. For the CDR3, the DNA is TGTGCCAGTCAGCGACAGACCAGTACTGAAGCTTTCTTT.

The chain links TRBV11-2 to TRBJ2-1, with TRBD2 matching 14 bases. The CDR3 totals 21 residues. Germline assignment: CDR1 SGHAT and CDR2 FQNNGV. V lost 1 base, J lost 3 bases, and 14 bases stayed unmatched. DNA for the CDR3: TGTGCCAGCAGCTTAGGCCCGGGACTAGCGGGAGAAATATCCTTCTACAATGAGCAGTTCTTC. It specifies CASSLGPGLAGEISFYNEQFF. The variable domain in full, with the rest retrieved from reference TRBV11-2 and TRBJ2-1, is EAGVAQSPRYKIIEKRQSVAFWCNPISGHATLYWYQQILGQGPKLLIQFQNNGVVDDSQLPKDRFSAERLKGVDSTLKIQPAKLEDSAVYLCASSLGPGLAGEISFYNEQFFGPGTRLTVL.

In regard to this clonotype: A much larger clonotype is one base distant, so this may be a read error. This rearrangement joins TRBV20-1 to TRBJ2-1, with D perhaps matching TRBD1 or TRBD2 (5 bases each). CDR3 length: 15 residues. Trimming took 0 bases from V and 8 from J, leaving 17 bases between them. Germline values: CDR1 DFQATT, CDR2 SNEGSKA (reference sequence). Here the CDR3 DNA reads TGCAGTGCTAGAGATGCGAGGGGACGGTTCGATGAGCAGTTCTTC. It specifies CSARDARGRFDEQFF.

J is TRBJ1-5 and V is TRBV29-1; TRBD1 matches 8 bases. J was trimmed by 6 bases and V by 6 bases; bases with no gene match: 7. The CDR3 totals 13 residues. CDR1 is SQVTM, CDR2 ANQGSEA, per germline. The CDR3: CSVGQGVSQPQHF. CDR3 in DNA: TGCAGCGTAGGACAGGGAGTAAGTCAGCCCCAGCATTTT.

J is TRBJ2-1 and V is TRBV25-1; 13 nucleotides match TRBD2. The CDR3 is 17 residues long. The junction had 6 bases not matched to a gene; V was cut back by 4 bases and J by 3 bases. Germline loops: CDR1 MGHDK, CDR2 SYGVNS. CDR3 region: CASSGSGLAGFYNEQFF. Here the CDR3 DNA reads TGTGCCAGCAGTGGCTCGGGACTAGCGGGGTTCTACAATGAGCAGTTCTTC.

This clonotype was seen many times. The chain recombines TRBV27 with TRBJ2-5; 9 positions agree with TRBD2. This CDR3 has 15 residues. Germline-derived CDR1 and CDR2 are MNHEY and SMNVEV (reference sequence). The V gene end was trimmed by 5 bases and the J gene end by 3 bases; junction bases not matched to a gene: 7. CDR3 protein: CASSHELAGEETQYF. CDR3 in DNA: TGTGCCAGCAGTCACGAACTAGCGGGCGAAGAGACCCAGTACTTC.

This clonotype came up many times. CDR3 protein: CASSPRDTFTDTQYF. The CDR3 DNA reads TGTGCCAGCTCACCCCGGGACACCTTCACAGATACGCAGTATTTT. V is TRBV18 and J is TRBJ2-3; tentatively, D is TRBD1 (6 bases). V was shortened by 3 bases and J by 2 bases, with 12 bases between the two germline ends. This CDR3 region has 15 residues. CDR1 is KGHSH and CDR2 is LQKENI in the germline V gene.

The rearrangement joins TRBV19 to TRBJ2-2, with 9 bases that match TRBD1. The CDR3 covers 15 residues. Trimming cost V 6 bases and J 2 bases; bases outside gene matches: 4. Germline V gene sequence: CDR1 LNHDA, CDR2 SQIVND (reference sequence). The CDR3 region has the DNA TGTGCCAGTAGGACAGGGGGTGGTAACACCGGGGAGCTGTTTTTT. Translated: CASRTGGGNTGELFF.

This clonotype was picked up a small number of times. This chain joins TRBV7-2 and TRBJ1-1; D remains unclear. Germline lookup yields CDR1 SGHTA and CDR2 FQGNSA. V was trimmed by 3 bases and J by 3 bases, leaving 5 bases between them. This CDR3 has 12 amino acids. The CDR3 sequence: CASSFQDTEAFF. The DNA for the CDR3 is TGTGCCAGCAGCTTTCAGGACACTGAAGCTTTCTTT.

This clonotype was recorded at least ten times. V and J are TRBV7-9 and TRBJ2-5; possibly TRBD1 for D (6 bases). The ends were cut back, 6 bases at V and 2 bases at J, with 19 bases in the middle. The CDR3 spans 16 residues. From germline, CDR1 is SEHNR and CDR2 FQNEAQ (reference sequence). DNA for the CDR3: TGTGCCAGCAGTCGACCCCCAGGGGAATTTCAAGAGACCCAGTACTTC. Amino acid sequence: CASSRPPGEFQETQYF.

This clonotype showed up many times. V is TRBV30 and J is TRBJ2-3; no clear D. Germline V gene data show CDR1 as GTSNPN and CDR2 as SVGIG (reference sequence). The ends were cut back, 3 bases at V and 2 bases at J, with 15 bases in the middle. The CDR3 is 15 amino acids. In DNA form, the CDR3 reads TGTGCCTGGAGGGACCAGGCCTCGAACACAGATACGCAGTATTTT. Translation: CAWRDQASNTDTQYF.

This clonotype showed up just once. This likely came from a read error, as a far larger clone is one base away. The chain carries TRBV11-1 and TRBJ2-7; 12 bases fit TRBD2. The DNA end is more similar to TRBJ2-1, so the J call may be wrong. CDR3 length equals 17 residues. Germline CDR1 SGHAT, CDR2 FQDESV (reference sequence). The CDR3 DNA is TGTGCCAGCAGCTCAACCGCGACTAGCGGGAGAGTGGGTGAGCAGTTCTTC. Its translation is CASSSTATSGRVGEQFF.

Many counts were recorded for this clonotype. The chain uses TRBV20-1 and TRBJ2-7; D not resolved. Looked up from germline, CDR1 is DFQATT and CDR2 is SNEGSKA (reference sequence). V gave up 0 bases and J gave up 3 bases, with 9 bases separating them. This CDR3 spans 13 amino acids. In DNA, the CDR3 is TGCAGTGCTAGAGACAGGCCTTACTACGAGCAGTACTTC. Translating it yields CSARDRPYYEQYF.

This chain links TRBV27 with TRBJ2-7, with a possible D match to TRBD1 (6 bases). CDR1 and CDR2 from the germline V gene are MNHEY and SMNVEV (reference sequence). The CDR3 extends over 14 amino acids. V lost 6 bases, J lost 4 bases, and 16 bases lay in between. The DNA for the CDR3 is TGTGCCAGCAGCCTCATGGACAGCCGGTACGAGCAGTACTTC. It codes for CASSLMDSRYEQYF.

This clonotype was recorded at least ten times. This chain's CDR3 is CASSLNGVSDYEQYF. In DNA form, the CDR3 reads TGTGCCAGCAGTTTAAATGGGGTTAGCGACTACGAGCAGTACTTC. The V and J genes are TRBV12-3 or TRBV12-4 and TRBJ2-7, with a possible D match to TRBD2 (5 bases). The CDR3 covers 15 residues. Trimming pared 2 bases from V and 3 bases from J, leaving 14 bases between.

This clonotype has ten or more counts. The V call is TRBV20-1, the J call TRBJ2-5; 8 positions agree with TRBD1. J was trimmed by 5 bases and V by 2 bases; bases with no gene match: 10. Germline CDR1 and CDR2: DFQATT and SNEGSKA (reference sequence). CDR3 size: 15 residues. The CDR3 here is CSARNPGGEGETQYF. Here the CDR3 DNA reads TGCAGTGCTAGAAACCCAGGGGGCGAGGGGGAGACCCAGTACTTC.

This clonotype has a handful of counts. CDR3 amino acids: CASSQVSGRQNTEAFF. CDR3 nucleotide sequence: TGTGCCAGCAGCCAAGTTTCGGGAAGGCAGAACACTGAAGCTTTCTTT. The chain combines TRBV4-2 with TRBJ1-1; D uncertain. The CDR3 sequence is 16 residues long. Germline CDR1 LGHNA, CDR2 YNFKEQ. V was trimmed by 1 base and J by 1 base, leaving 13 bases between them.

Concerning this clonotype: One junction end disagrees with the germline gene, perhaps due to a read error. CDR3 DNA: TGTGCCACCAGTGGACAGGGGGAATACGAGCAGTACTTC. This sequence encodes CATSGQGEYEQYF. V and J are TRBV10-3 and TRBJ2-7, with 10 bases lining up with TRBD1. This CDR3 comprises 13 residues. The germline gives CDR1 ENHRY, CDR2 SYGVKD.